The clone carrying this TCR beta chain was counted a few times. Its matching antigen is unknown. The CDR3 is 12 amino acids. The junction had 0 bases not matched to a gene; V was cut back by 6 bases and J by 6 bases. Germline loops: CDR1 SEHNR, CDR2 FQNEAQ (reference sequence). The data stem from a study of response to subunit inactivated influenza vaccine. Findings and limits, study-wide: The authors put forward the suggestion that each seasonal influenza vaccination may bring in only a limited number of new T cells.

TCRdb itself ran the RT-PCR reads through MiXCR, one entry per CDR3 protein. The sample shows 710,000 or so distinct CDR3 sequences, more than 15% of them seen only once. The sequencing here drew on PBMCs from blood, taken 12 days after vaccination. The gene calls are TRBV7-9 and TRBJ2-2; TRBD2 matches 8 bases. The sequence derives from a man aged 45-65 years who received an inactivated influenza vaccine. CDR3 DNA sequence: TGTGCCAGCAGGCGGGGGGCCGGGGAGCTGTTTTTT. This translates into CASRRGAGELFF.